This passage covers 9 T cell receptor beta chains from one sample sequenced in a study of control samples from healthy donors and cancer patients. Some clones are missing from TCRdb's copy, which holds only in-frame ones; the method was immunoSEQ multiplex PCR. The data show 120,000 or so clones, more than 75% seen once. Material for sequencing was blood. These receptor sequences come from a man younger than 35 in good health.

The rearrangement links TRBV28 to TRBJ1-6; no clear D gene. This CDR3 spans 15 amino acids. The V end lost 6 bases, the J end lost 1 base, and 10 bases lay between the germline ends. CDR1 is MDHEN and CDR2 is SYDVKM in the germline V gene. The CDR3 here is CASRRERSYNSPLHF. As DNA, the CDR3 is TGTGCCAGCAGACGAGAGCGGTCCTATAATTCACCCCTCCACTTT.

V gene TRBV7-2 combines with J gene TRBJ2-5, with 9 nucleotides matching TRBD2. The CDR3 spans 18 residues. The V and J ends lost 1 base and 9 bases, in that order; junction bases with no gene match: 18. In germline, CDR1 is SGHTA, CDR2 FQGNSA. CDR3 sequence reads: CASSLGPSLAGSPGAQYF. CDR3 bases: TGTGCCAGCAGCTTAGGGCCCTCACTAGCGGGCTCCCCCGGGGCCCAGTACTTC.

The rearrangement uses TRBV5-1 and TRBJ2-3; 8 bases agree with TRBD1. V gave up 2 bases and J gave up 5 bases; unmatched junction bases: 7. CDR1 and CDR2 (germline): SGHRS, YFSETQ. The length of the CDR3 is 15 residues. DNA for the CDR3: TGCGCCAGCAGCTTACCGGACAGGGCGAGAGATACGCAGTATTTT. Residues: CASSLPDRARDTQYF.

V is TRBV18 and J is TRBJ2-7; D gene unclear. Trimming cost V 0 bases and J 1 base, with 7 bases left between them. The CDR3 totals 14 residues. Germline CDR1 KGHSH, CDR2 LQKENI. The CDR3 is CASSPPRPSYEQYF. The CDR3 DNA reads TGTGCCAGCTCACCACCCAGGCCTTCCTACGAGCAGTACTTC.

J is TRBJ1-1 and V is TRBV5-1; D is possibly TRBD1 (5 bases). Germline V gives CDR1 SGHRS, CDR2 YFSETQ. Trimming removed 5 bases from V and 6 bases from J, with 17 bases in between. This CDR3 comprises 14 residues. The CDR3 nucleotides are TGCGCCAGCAGGAATCAGGCGGTGGGGGCTGAAGCTTTCTTT. Its translation: CASRNQAVGAEAFF. Drawing the rest from reference TRBV5-1 and TRBJ1-1, the complete variable domain is KAGVTQTPRYLIKTRGQQVTLSCSPISGHRSVSWYQQTPGQGLQFLFEYFSETQRNKGNFPGRFSGRQFSNSRSEMNVSTLELGDSALYLCASRNQAVGAEAFFGQGTRLTVV.

This clone was seen a handful of times. V gene TRBV6-6 combines with J gene TRBJ1-5, with a tentative D call TRBD1 (5 bases). Germline loops: CDR1 MNHNY, CDR2 SVGAGI (reference sequence). The germline V and J ends were trimmed by 6 bases and 0 bases, with 9 bases remaining between them. The CDR3 is 14 amino acids. CDR3 in amino acids: CASSLQDSNQPQHF. Here the CDR3 DNA reads TGTGCCAGCAGCCTACAGGATAGCAATCAGCCCCAGCATTTT.

V and J are TRBV5-1 and TRBJ2-1; D may be TRBD2 (6 bases). V lost 0 bases to trimming and J lost 0 bases, with 16 bases between them. Germline CDR1 is SGHRS and CDR2 is YFSETQ. The CDR3 contains 18 residues. The CDR3 nucleotides are TGCGCCAGCAGCTTGGCCCCTAGCGTCTACAGCTCCTACAATGAGCAGTTCTTC. The encoded protein is CASSLAPSVYSSYNEQFF.

A note on this clone: The sample contains more than one DNA sequence encoding this CDR3. This chain links TRBV30 with TRBJ1-2, with D perhaps matching TRBD1 (6 bases). V gave up 2 bases and J gave up 2 bases, with 15 bases separating them. Germline CDR1 GTSNPN, CDR2 SVGIG (reference sequence). The CDR3 has 15 amino acids. DNA of the CDR3: TGTGCCTGGAGTCAAGGGCAGGGGTGGAACTATGGCTACACCTTC. It encodes CAWSQGQGWNYGYTF.

This clone was seen a few times. The rearrangement uses TRBV6-5 and TRBJ1-1; D is uncertain. CDR3 length equals 12 residues. With 7 bases removed from V and 4 bases from J, the gap between germline ends came to 10 bases. Germline V gene sequence: CDR1 MNHEY, CDR2 SVGAGI. The CDR3 loop is CASTRGGTEAFF. In DNA form, the CDR3 reads TGTGCCAGCACCAGAGGAGGCACTGAAGCTTTCTTT.